The 24 T cell receptor beta chains reported below all come from one sample, sequenced in a study of chemoradiotherapy in HPV16-positive cancers. The table came from immunoSEQ multiplex PCR; TCRdb's copy has only in-frame clones and leaves some out. The sample contains several thousand clones, 85% to 95% of which appear only once. This material was acquired from a patient who underwent chemoradiotherapy. All receptors derive from a human donor with HPV-associated anogenital cancer.

A single count supports this clone. The J gene is TRBJ2-1, the V gene TRBV7-3; 11 bases line up with TRBD2. Germline V gene sequence: CDR1 SGHTA, CDR2 FQGTGA. The CDR3 totals 16 residues. Unmatched junction bases numbered 8, after V lost 4 bases and J lost 6 bases. DNA of the CDR3: TGTGCCAGCAGCTCTAGCGGGGGGCCAGGGAGCAATGAGCAGTTCTTC. The encoded protein is CASSSSGGPGSNEQFF.

As for this clone: At one of its ends the junction is not consistent with the germline gene, which may arise from a read error. The chain recombines TRBV7-7 with TRBJ2-1; the match to TRBD2 covers 9 bases. The CDR3 has 14 amino acids. Per germline, CDR1 SSHAT and CDR2 FNYEAQ (reference sequence). Written as DNA, the CDR3 is TGTGCTAGCAGCACCGGGACTAGCTTAAATGAGCAGTTCTTC. Translation: CASSTGTSLNEQFF.

This rearrangement joins TRBV6-1 to TRBJ1-5; D is ambiguous. V was trimmed by 2 bases and J by 8 bases, leaving 4 bases between them. Looked up from germline, CDR1 is MNHNS and CDR2 is SASEGT. This CDR3 contains 11 residues. The CDR3 bases are TGTGCCAGCAGTGAAACCGAGCCCCAGCATTTT. Amino acid sequence: CASSETEPQHF.

The J gene is TRBJ1-5, the V gene TRBV18; maybe TRBD1 (6 bases). The germline gives CDR1 KGHSH, CDR2 LQKENI. Trimming took 1 base from V and 10 from J, leaving 20 bases between them. This CDR3 is 16 amino acids long. CDR3 in DNA: TGTGCCAGCTCACCACAGGGAGGGGGTGAGAATCTCCCCCAGCATTTT. It encodes CASSPQGGGENLPQHF.

The chain couples TRBV28 to TRBJ1-2; D is undetermined. From germline, CDR1 is MDHEN and CDR2 SYDVKM. This CDR3 spans 15 amino acids. Between the trimmed V and J ends, which lost 3 bases and 4 bases, there was a span of 15 bases. The CDR3 is CASSLHSANGYGYTF. The CDR3 nucleotides are TGTGCCAGCAGTTTGCACAGCGCTAATGGCTATGGCTACACCTTC.

The J gene is TRBJ2-7, the V gene TRBV30, with 11 bases lining up with TRBD2. In germline, CDR1 is GTSNPN, CDR2 SVGIG (reference sequence). J was trimmed by 6 bases and V by 4 bases; bases with no gene match: 5. This CDR3 contains 13 residues. CDR3: CAWTSGGLGEQYF. The CDR3 bases are TGTGCCTGGACTAGCGGGGGGTTGGGCGAGCAGTACTTC.

The chain combines TRBV7-9 with TRBJ1-5, with D possibly matching TRBD1 (5 bases). Germline V gene sequence: CDR1 SEHNR, CDR2 FQNEAQ (reference sequence). This CDR3 comprises 14 residues. The germline V and J ends were trimmed by 5 bases and 5 bases, with 13 bases remaining between them. As DNA, the CDR3 is TGTGCCAGCAGCCGAGACAGTTTGGATCAGCCCCAGCATTTT. Translated, it gives CASSRDSLDQPQHF.

The genes are TRBV7-3 and TRBJ2-3; TRBD1 or TRBD2 may be the D gene (5 bases each). V was clipped by 3 bases and J by 4 bases, with 14 bases between them. CDR1 is SGHTA and CDR2 is FQGTGA in the germline V gene. The CDR3 spans 15 residues. Here the CDR3 reads CASSLGVSLADTQYF. In nucleotides, the CDR3 is TGTGCCAGCAGCTTGGGGGTTTCCTTGGCAGATACGCAGTATTTT.

Concerning this clone itself: A junction boundary mismatches the germline segment, possibly from a read error. This rearrangement joins TRBV28 to TRBJ1-2, with unresolved D. Germline CDR1 and CDR2: MDHEN and SYDVKM. CDR3 size: 11 residues. The CDR3 loop is CASSLWTEVLF. CDR3 nucleotide sequence: TGTGCCAGCAGTTTATGGACGGAAGTACTCTTC.

This clone has more than one count but fewer than ten. DNA of the CDR3: TGTGCCAGCTCTACTGGCAATTCGGGACGGAACTATGGCTACACCTTC. Its protein product is CASSTGNSGRNYGYTF. V and J are TRBV18 and TRBJ1-2; tentative D call: TRBD1 (5 bases). This CDR3 spans 16 amino acids. V gave up 6 bases and J gave up 2 bases, with 19 bases separating them. Per the germline V gene, CDR1 is KGHSH and CDR2 is LQKENI.

CDR3 DNA sequence: TGTGCCAGCAGCCATTCCGGGGGAGCCCTCCACTTT. This gives the protein CASSHSGGALHF. The chain joins TRBV14 to TRBJ1-6, with a weak D call TRBD1 (5 bases). Germline CDR1 is SGHDN and CDR2 is FVKESK. This CDR3 has 12 amino acids. The V gene lost 3 bases and the J gene lost 14 bases, with 11 bases spanning the gap. The full variable domain, rest sourced from reference TRBV14 and TRBJ1-6, is EAGVTQFPSHSVIEKGQTVTLRCDPISGHDNLYWYRRVMGKEIKFLLHFVKESKQDESGMPNNRFLAERTGGTYSTLKVQPAELEDSGVYFCASSHSGGALHFGNGTRLTVT.

This chain links TRBV7-9 with TRBJ2-5, with D possibly matching TRBD1 (5 bases). CDR3 length equals 13 residues. Trimming took off 0 bases at V and 5 bases at J, with 7 bases between the two ends. Looked up from germline, CDR1 is SEHNR and CDR2 is FQNEAQ (reference sequence). CDR3 amino acids: CASSLAGAETQYF. In DNA, the CDR3 is TGTGCCAGCAGCTTAGCAGGGGCCGAGACCCAGTACTTC.

V usage is TRBV5-6 and J usage is TRBJ2-3; 7 bases line up with TRBD1. The V gene end was trimmed by 4 bases and the J gene end by 6 bases; junction bases not matched to a gene: 11. The CDR3 sequence is 15 residues long. Germline CDR1 SGHDT, CDR2 YYEEEE. CDR3 DNA: TGTGCCAGCAGCGCACAGGGGTTTGGTGCGGATACGCAGTATTTT. Translating it yields CASSAQGFGADTQYF.

The rearrangement links TRBV7-9 to TRBJ2-7; no clear D. Germline V gene data show CDR1 as SEHNR and CDR2 as FQNEAQ (reference sequence). The ends were cut back, 5 bases at V and 2 bases at J, with 10 bases in the middle. The CDR3 has 13 residues. The CDR3 nucleotides read TGTGCCAGCAGCCCGCCAAGAACCTACGAGCAGTACTTC. Its protein is CASSPPRTYEQYF. Full variable domain (remainder filled in from reference TRBV7-9 and TRBJ2-7): DTGVSQNPRHKITKRGQNVTFRCDPISEHNRLYWYRQTLGQGPEFLTYFQNEAQLEKSRLLSDRFSAERPKGSFSTLEIQRTEQGDSAMYLCASSPPRTYEQYFGPGTRLTVT.

The genes are TRBV19 and TRBJ1-1; no clear D. Trimming took off 6 bases at V and 1 base at J, with 9 bases between the two ends. This CDR3 has 13 residues. Germline values: CDR1 LNHDA, CDR2 SQIVND (reference sequence). DNA of the CDR3: TGTGCCAGTAGAGACATAGGGAACACTGAAGCTTTCTTT. Protein: CASRDIGNTEAFF. Looking up the rest from reference TRBV19 and TRBJ1-1 gives the full variable domain: DGGITQSPKYLFRKEGQNVTLSCEQNLNHDAMYWYRQDPGQGLRLIYYSQIVNDFQKGDIAEGYSVSREKKESFPLTVTSAQKNPTAFYLCASRDIGNTEAFFGQGTRLTVV.

The chain carries TRBV7-9 and TRBJ2-7; no clear D. Germline CDR1 is SEHNR and CDR2 is FQNEAQ (reference sequence). The CDR3 sequence is 16 residues long. Trimming took off 2 bases at V and 5 bases at J, with 19 bases between the two ends. The CDR3 nucleotides are TGTGCCAGCAGCTTATCTCTCCAGGCGTTCTCGAACGAGCAGTACTTC. This gives the protein CASSLSLQAFSNEQYF.

The CDR3 is CASSSPYVPDRSVYGYTF. DNA of the CDR3: TGTGCCAGCAGTTCCCCTTATGTTCCAGACAGGTCCGTTTATGGCTACACCTTC. The rearrangement joins TRBV28 to TRBJ1-2; the D gene is possibly TRBD1 (6 bases). This CDR3 has 18 amino acids. V gave up 4 bases and J gave up 5 bases, with 26 bases separating them. CDR1 and CDR2 (germline): MDHEN, SYDVKM.

This chain connects TRBV7-9 to TRBJ2-5, with 8 bases fitting TRBD1. Trimming cost V 6 bases and J 7 bases; bases outside gene matches: 13. Germline V gene sequence: CDR1 SEHNR, CDR2 FQNEAQ (reference sequence). The CDR3 totals 15 residues. The DNA of the CDR3 is TGTGCCAGCAGTTCACCGGGACAGGAGGTGGGGACCCAGTACTTC. This codes for CASSSPGQEVGTQYF.

The CDR3 here is CSVSSGSYNSPLHF. The DNA for the CDR3 is TGCAGCGTTTCGAGCGGCTCCTATAATTCACCCCTCCACTTT. V and J are TRBV29-1 and TRBJ1-6; D gene unclear. There are 14 residues in the CDR3. Per the germline V gene, CDR1 is SQVTM and CDR2 is ANQGSEA. Trimming cost V 5 bases and J 0 bases, with 8 bases left between them. Using reference TRBV29-1 and TRBJ1-6 for the parts outside the CDR3, the full variable domain is SAVISQKPSRDICQRGTSLTIQCQVDSQVTMMFWYRQQPGQSLTLIATANQGSEATYESGFVIDKFPISRPNLTFSTLTVSNMSPEDSSIYLCSVSSGSYNSPLHFGNGTRLTVT.

The J gene is TRBJ1-1, the V gene TRBV4-2; D is undetermined. Per germline, CDR1 LGHNA and CDR2 YNFKEQ. The V gene lost 0 bases and the J gene lost 6 bases, with 11 bases spanning the gap. The CDR3 length is 14 residues. CDR3: CASSQDIVSSEAFF. CDR3 DNA: TGTGCCAGCAGCCAAGACATCGTTTCATCTGAAGCTTTCTTT.

V usage is TRBV19 and J usage is TRBJ1-5; D is ambiguous. CDR3 length: 14 amino acids. The V gene lost 0 bases and the J gene lost 8 bases, with 11 bases spanning the gap. Germline CDR1 and CDR2: LNHDA and SQIVND (reference sequence). The CDR3 is CASSIDSGGKPQHF. The CDR3 coding sequence is TGTGCCAGTAGTATAGATTCGGGCGGAAAGCCCCAGCATTTT.

The chain has TRBV5-1 and TRBJ2-1; 8 bases fit TRBD2. Germline V CDR1 and CDR2: SGHRS, YFSETQ. CDR3 length: 17 amino acids. The trim removed 4 bases at V and 2 bases at J, leaving 11 bases unmatched. In nucleotides, the CDR3 is TGCGCCAGCAGCCCCCTTTCCCTTAGCGGGGCCTACAATGAGCAGTTCTTC. Its protein product is CASSPLSLSGAYNEQFF.

The chain recombines TRBV4-1 with TRBJ1-5, with 10 bases lining up with TRBD1. The CDR3 loop spans 17 amino acids. V lost 5 bases to trimming and J lost 4 bases; unmatched junction nucleotides: 11. Germline V gene sequence: CDR1 MGHRA, CDR2 YSYEKL. The CDR3 here is CASSVPSGTGVNQPQHF. Written as DNA, the CDR3 is TGCGCCAGCAGCGTACCCTCCGGGACAGGGGTGAATCAGCCCCAGCATTTT.

The chain joins TRBV4-1 to TRBJ2-3, with D maybe TRBD2 (6 bases). V was pared by 3 bases and J by 0 bases, with 19 bases between. The CDR3 covers 18 residues. Germline CDR1 is MGHRA and CDR2 is YSYEKL. CDR3 DNA sequence: TGCGCCAGCAGCCAGAGGGTGGGACTGGTGGCTAGCACAGATACGCAGTATTTT. It encodes CASSQRVGLVASTDTQYF.